The rows below give T cell receptor beta chains drawn from one sample of a study of blood T cell repertoires in COVID-19. The assay was immunoSEQ multiplex PCR, and TCRdb's table has in-frame clones only and misses some. The sample holds about 180,000 clones, about 84% seen once. The sequenced material came from peripheral blood. All receptors come from a human donor in a cohort sampled during active COVID-19. The CDR3 runs from the conserved cysteine through the conserved F or W. A D gene is named only where the DNA matches it firmly. Expanded clones get a size class; other rows say once, few or many, or leave the size out.

J gene: TRBJ2-1; clone size: .; V gene: TRBV6-1; D gene: .; CDR3 DNA: TGTGCCAGCAGTGAAGCCTCACGGGGGAAGCAGTTCTTC; CDR3 protein: CASSEASRGKQFF
J gene: TRBJ2-7; clone size: few; V gene: TRBV3-1/TRBV3-2; D gene: .; CDR3 DNA: TGTGCCAGCGGGGGGACCTCCTACGAGCAGTACTTC; CDR3 protein: CASGGTSYEQYF
J gene: TRBJ1-5; clone size: .; V gene: TRBV19; D gene: .; CDR3 DNA: TGTGCCAGTACCCCCGGGGGGGTCAATCAGCCCCAGCATTTT; CDR3 protein: CASTPGGVNQPQHF
J gene: TRBJ1-1; clone size: .; V gene: TRBV7-9; D gene: TRBD1; CDR3 DNA: TGTGCCAGCAGCTTAGGCCAGGGGGCCACTGAAGCTTTCTTT; CDR3 protein: CASSLGQGATEAFF
J gene: TRBJ1-2; clone size: .; V gene: TRBV12-3/TRBV12-4; D gene: .; CDR3 DNA: TGTGCCAGCAGCCGACAGGCTACCGGCTACACCTTC; CDR3 protein: CASSRQATGYTF
J gene: TRBJ1-4; clone size: .; V gene: TRBV20-1; D gene: TRBD1; CDR3 DNA: TGCAGTGCTCGTGAGGGACAGGCTAATGAAAAACTGTTTTTT; CDR3 protein: CSAREGQANEKLFF
J gene: TRBJ1-2; clone size: .; V gene: TRBV30; D gene: TRBD1; CDR3 DNA: TGTGCCTGGAGTCCAAACCGGGACAGGGCTACCTACACCTTC; CDR3 protein: CAWSPNRDRATYTF
J gene: TRBJ2-7; clone size: .; V gene: TRBV5-1; D gene: .; CDR3 DNA: TGCGCCAGCAGCTCCCGGGGTTCCCCCCAAGCTTCCTACGAGCAGTACTTC; CDR3 protein: CASSSRGSPQASYEQYF
J gene: TRBJ2-7; clone size: .; V gene: TRBV2; D gene: TRBD2; CDR3 DNA: TGTGCCACCGATAGCGGGGGGGACTTATACGAGCAGTACTTC; CDR3 protein: CATDSGGDLYEQYF
J gene: TRBJ1-3; clone size: .; V gene: TRBV20-1; D gene: .; CDR3 DNA: TGCAGTCGACAGGCTGGAAACACCATATATTTT; CDR3 protein: CSRQAGNTIYF
J gene: TRBJ1-6; clone size: .; V gene: TRBV7-8; D gene: .; CDR3 DNA: TGTGCCAGCAGCCCCAGGGGTAGTCAAAGGGCTAATAATTCACCCCTCCACTTT; CDR3 protein: CASSPRGSQRANNSPLHF
J gene: TRBJ1-5; clone size: .; V gene: TRBV19; D gene: TRBD1; CDR3 DNA: TGTGCCAGTAGTGAAAGGGACAGGGGACATCAGCCCCAGCATTTT; CDR3 protein: CASSERDRGHQPQHF
J gene: TRBJ2-1; clone size: .; V gene: TRBV1; D gene: .; CDR3 DNA: TGCACCAGCAGCCAAGATAGGACTAGCGGGGATGACAATGAGCAGTTCTTC; CDR3 protein: CTSSQDRTSGDDNEQFF
J gene: TRBJ1-6; clone size: .; V gene: TRBV9; D gene: TRBD1; CDR3 DNA: TGTGCCAGCAGCGATGGACAGGGGAGAAATTCACCCCTCCACTTT; CDR3 protein: CASSDGQGRNSPLHF
J gene: TRBJ1-5; clone size: .; V gene: TRBV19; D gene: .; CDR3 DNA: TGTGCCAGTAGTATAGCTCCGCCGGATAGCCATAGCAATCAGCCCCAGCATTTT; CDR3 protein: CASSIAPPDSHSNQPQHF